This T cell receptor (beta chain) originates from a study of blood T cell repertoires in COVID-19. Study context: Both acute and convalescent COVID-19 samples were obtained from the United States, Italy and Spain. Sources were T cells, B-cell-depleted T cells, or PBMCs; the material itself was cDNA or gDNA.

Germline CDR1 reads ENHRY; CDR2 reads SYGVKD. The junction had 5 bases not matched to a gene; V was cut back by 4 bases and J by 10 bases. The CDR3 has 13 residues. Original methodology: Amplifying reference gene primers gave estimates of nucleated cell counts. Clones were sequenced by immunoSEQ multiplex PCR, and TCRdb holds only the in-frame ones, with some missing. The V and J calls and clone size come from that table; D and trimming were worked out from the DNA. The sample yields under 250,000 clones, 80% to 90% seen once. The TCR sequence derives from a man in his 60s with acute or convalescent COVID-19. The V gene is TRBV10-3, the J gene TRBJ2-4; TRBD1 matches 9 bases. The sample was peripheral blood. The CDR3 DNA follows: TGTGCCATCAGTGGGGTAGACAGGGGGATTCAGTACTTC. Amino acids: CAISGVDRGIQYF.